The clone carrying this T cell receptor beta chain was seen more than once but under ten times. Antigen unknown. The record originates from a study of CD8 T cells in ankylosing spondylitis. Study-wide points: As for the disease-linked clones, they showed a CD8+ phenotype and occurred at relatively low frequencies in peripheral blood.

TCRdb reprocessed the 5' RACE reads via MiXCR and lists one record per CDR3 protein. The sample carries more than 150,000 distinct CDR3 sequences, 10% to 15% recorded once. V was pared by 5 bases and J by 0 bases, with 14 bases between. The CDR3 is 15 amino acids. CDR1 and CDR2 (germline): SGHVS, FQNEAQ. The clonotype was recovered from a female donor with ankylosing spondylitis or in good health (not recorded which). The J gene is TRBJ2-7, the V gene TRBV7-8; D is possibly TRBD2 (6 bases). What was sequenced was blood, either unsorted or a sorted T cell fraction (not recorded which). CDR3 coding DNA: TGTGCCAGCAGCCTCAGCGGGCAGAGCTCCTACGAGCAGTACTTC. This translates into CASSLSGQSSYEQYF.